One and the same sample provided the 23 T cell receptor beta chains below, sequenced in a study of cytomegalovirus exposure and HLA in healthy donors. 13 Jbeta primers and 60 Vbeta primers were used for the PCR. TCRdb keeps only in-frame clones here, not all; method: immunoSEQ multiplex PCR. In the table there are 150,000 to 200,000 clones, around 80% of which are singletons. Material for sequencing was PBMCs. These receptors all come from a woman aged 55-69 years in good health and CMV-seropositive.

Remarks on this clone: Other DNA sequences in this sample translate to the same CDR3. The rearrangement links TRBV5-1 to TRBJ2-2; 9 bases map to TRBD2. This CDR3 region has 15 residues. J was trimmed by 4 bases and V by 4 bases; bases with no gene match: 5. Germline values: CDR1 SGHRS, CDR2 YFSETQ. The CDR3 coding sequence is TGCGCCAGCAGCGCGGGAGGGGTACGCACCGGGGAGCTGTTTTTT. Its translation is CASSAGGVRTGELFF.

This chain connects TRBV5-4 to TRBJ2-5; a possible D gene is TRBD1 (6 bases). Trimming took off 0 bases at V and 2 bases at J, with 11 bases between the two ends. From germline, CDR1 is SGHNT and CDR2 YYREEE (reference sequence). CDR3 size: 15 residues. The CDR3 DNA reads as TGTGCCAGCAGCTTGGATCAGGGGCGGCAAGAGACCCAGTACTTC. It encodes CASSLDQGRQETQYF.

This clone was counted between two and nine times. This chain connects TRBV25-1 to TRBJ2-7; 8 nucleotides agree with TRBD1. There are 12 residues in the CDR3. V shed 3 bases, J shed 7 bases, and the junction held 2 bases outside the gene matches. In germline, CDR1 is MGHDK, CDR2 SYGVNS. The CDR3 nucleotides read TGTGCCAGCAGTGATGACAGGGGAGAGCAGTACTTC. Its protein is CASSDDRGEQYF.

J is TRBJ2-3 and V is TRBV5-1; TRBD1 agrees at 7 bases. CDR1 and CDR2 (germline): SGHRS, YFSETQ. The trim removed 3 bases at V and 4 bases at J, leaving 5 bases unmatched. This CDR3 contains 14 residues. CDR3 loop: CASSSGQSSDTQYF. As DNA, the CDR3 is TGCGCCAGCAGCTCGGGACAGAGCTCAGATACGCAGTATTTT. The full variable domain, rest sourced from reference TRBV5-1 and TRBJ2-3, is KAGVTQTPRYLIKTRGQQVTLSCSPISGHRSVSWYQQTPGQGLQFLFEYFSETQRNKGNFPGRFSGRQFSNSRSEMNVSTLELGDSALYLCASSSGQSSDTQYFGPGTRLTVL.

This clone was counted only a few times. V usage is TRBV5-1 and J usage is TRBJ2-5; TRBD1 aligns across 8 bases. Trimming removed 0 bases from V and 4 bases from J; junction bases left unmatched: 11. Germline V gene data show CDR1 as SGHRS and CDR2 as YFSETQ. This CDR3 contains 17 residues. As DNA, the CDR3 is TGCGCCAGCAGCTTGGCCTCCAGGGGGCAAGGGGGAGAGACCCAGTACTTC. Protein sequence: CASSLASRGQGGETQYF.

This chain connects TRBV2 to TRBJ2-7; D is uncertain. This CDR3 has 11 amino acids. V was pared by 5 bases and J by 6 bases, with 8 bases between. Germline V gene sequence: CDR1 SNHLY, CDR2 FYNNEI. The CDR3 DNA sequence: TGTGCCAGCAGTTACCACGGCGAGCAGTACTTC. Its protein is CASSYHGEQYF.

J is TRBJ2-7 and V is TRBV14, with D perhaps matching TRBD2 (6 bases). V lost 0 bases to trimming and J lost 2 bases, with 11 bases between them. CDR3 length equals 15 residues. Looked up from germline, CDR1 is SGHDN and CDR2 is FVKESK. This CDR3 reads CASSQDFGGTYEQYF. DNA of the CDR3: TGTGCCAGCAGCCAAGACTTCGGGGGAACCTACGAGCAGTACTTC.

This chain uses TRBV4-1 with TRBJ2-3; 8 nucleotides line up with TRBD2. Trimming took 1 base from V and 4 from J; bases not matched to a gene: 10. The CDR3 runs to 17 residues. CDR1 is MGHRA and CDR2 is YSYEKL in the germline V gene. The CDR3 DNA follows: TGCGCCAGCAGCCAAGTTCCGGGACTAGAAGGCGCAGATACGCAGTATTTT. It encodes CASSQVPGLEGADTQYF.

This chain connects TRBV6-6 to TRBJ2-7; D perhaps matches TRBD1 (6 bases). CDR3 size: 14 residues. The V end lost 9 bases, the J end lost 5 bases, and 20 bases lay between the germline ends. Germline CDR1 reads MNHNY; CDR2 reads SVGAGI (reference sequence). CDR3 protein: CASHEQGTGHEQYF. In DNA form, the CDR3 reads TGTGCCAGTCACGAACAGGGAACGGGACACGAGCAGTACTTC.

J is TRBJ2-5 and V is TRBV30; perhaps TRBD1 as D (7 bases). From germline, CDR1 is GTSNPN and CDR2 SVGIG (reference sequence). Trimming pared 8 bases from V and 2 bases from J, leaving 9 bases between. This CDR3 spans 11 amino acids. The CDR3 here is CAAGQQETQYF. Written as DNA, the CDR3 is TGTGCCGCGGGACAGCAAGAGACCCAGTACTTC.

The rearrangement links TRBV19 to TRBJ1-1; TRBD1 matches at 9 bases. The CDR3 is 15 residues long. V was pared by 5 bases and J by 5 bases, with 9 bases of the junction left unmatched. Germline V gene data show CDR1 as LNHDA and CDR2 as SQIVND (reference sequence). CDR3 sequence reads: CASSFSRQGDTEAFF. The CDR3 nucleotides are TGTGCCAGTAGTTTCAGTCGACAGGGGGATACTGAAGCTTTCTTT.

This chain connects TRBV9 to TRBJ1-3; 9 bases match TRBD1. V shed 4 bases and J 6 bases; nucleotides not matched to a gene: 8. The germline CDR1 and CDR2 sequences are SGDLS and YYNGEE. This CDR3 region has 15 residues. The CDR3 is CASSPRDRDINTIYF. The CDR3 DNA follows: TGTGCCAGCAGCCCCCGGGACAGGGACATAAACACCATATATTTT.

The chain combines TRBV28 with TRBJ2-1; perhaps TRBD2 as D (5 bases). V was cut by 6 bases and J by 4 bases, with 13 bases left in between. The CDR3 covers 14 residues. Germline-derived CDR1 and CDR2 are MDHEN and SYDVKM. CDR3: CASSPGSAYNEQFF. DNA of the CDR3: TGTGCCAGCAGCCCGGGTAGCGCTTACAATGAGCAGTTCTTC.

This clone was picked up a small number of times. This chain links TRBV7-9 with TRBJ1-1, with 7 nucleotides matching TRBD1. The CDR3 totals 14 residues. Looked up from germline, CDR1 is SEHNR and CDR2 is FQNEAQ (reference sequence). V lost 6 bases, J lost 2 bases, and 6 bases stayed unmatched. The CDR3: CASSSQGHNTEAFF. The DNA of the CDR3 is TGTGCCAGCAGTTCACAGGGGCACAACACTGAAGCTTTCTTT.

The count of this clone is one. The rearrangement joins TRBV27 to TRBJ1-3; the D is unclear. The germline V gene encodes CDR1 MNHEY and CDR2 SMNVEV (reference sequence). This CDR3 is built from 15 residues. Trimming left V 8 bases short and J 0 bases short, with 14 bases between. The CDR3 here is CASRGLPLSGNTIYF. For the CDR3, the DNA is TGTGCCAGCCGAGGCCTCCCGCTCTCTGGAAACACCATATATTTT.

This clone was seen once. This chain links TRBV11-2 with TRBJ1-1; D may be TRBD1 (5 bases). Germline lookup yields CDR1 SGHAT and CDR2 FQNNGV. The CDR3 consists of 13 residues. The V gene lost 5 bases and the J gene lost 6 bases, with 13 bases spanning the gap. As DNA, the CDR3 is TGTGCCAGCAGCCGTAGGGCAGGGTCTGAAGCTTTCTTT. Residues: CASSRRAGSEAFF.

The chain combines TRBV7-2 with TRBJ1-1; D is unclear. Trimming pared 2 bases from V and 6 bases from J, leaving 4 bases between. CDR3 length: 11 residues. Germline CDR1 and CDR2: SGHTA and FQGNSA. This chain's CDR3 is CASSLISEAFF. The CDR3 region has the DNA TGTGCCAGCAGCTTAATCTCTGAAGCTTTCTTT.

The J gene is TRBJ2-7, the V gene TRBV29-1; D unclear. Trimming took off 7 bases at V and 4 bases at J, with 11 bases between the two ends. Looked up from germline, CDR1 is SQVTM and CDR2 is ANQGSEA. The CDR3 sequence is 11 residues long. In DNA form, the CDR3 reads TGCAGCGCTCTCTTCAGTTACGAGCAGTACTTC. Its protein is CSALFSYEQYF.

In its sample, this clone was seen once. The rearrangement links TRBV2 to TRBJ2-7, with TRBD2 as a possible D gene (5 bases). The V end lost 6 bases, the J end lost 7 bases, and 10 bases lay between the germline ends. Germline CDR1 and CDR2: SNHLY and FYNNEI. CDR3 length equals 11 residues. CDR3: CASRRVEEQYF. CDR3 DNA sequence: TGTGCCAGCAGGAGGGTGGAGGAGCAGTACTTC.

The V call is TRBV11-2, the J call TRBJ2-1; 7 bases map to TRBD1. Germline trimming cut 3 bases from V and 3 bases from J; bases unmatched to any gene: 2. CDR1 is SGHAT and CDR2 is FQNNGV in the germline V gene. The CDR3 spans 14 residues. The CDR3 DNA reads TGTGCCAGCAGCTTGGGGACAGACTACAATGAGCAGTTCTTC. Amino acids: CASSLGTDYNEQFF. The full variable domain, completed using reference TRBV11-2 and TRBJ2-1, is EAGVAQSPRYKIIEKRQSVAFWCNPISGHATLYWYQQILGQGPKLLIQFQNNGVVDDSQLPKDRFSAERLKGVDSTLKIQPAKLEDSAVYLCASSLGTDYNEQFFGPGTRLTVL.

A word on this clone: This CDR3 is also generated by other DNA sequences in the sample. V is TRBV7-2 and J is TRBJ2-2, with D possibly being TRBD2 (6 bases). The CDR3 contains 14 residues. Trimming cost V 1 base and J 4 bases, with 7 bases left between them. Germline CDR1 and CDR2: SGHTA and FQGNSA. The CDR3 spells CASSLVGGTGELFF. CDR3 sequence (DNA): TGTGCCAGCAGCTTAGTGGGGGGCACCGGGGAGCTGTTTTTT.

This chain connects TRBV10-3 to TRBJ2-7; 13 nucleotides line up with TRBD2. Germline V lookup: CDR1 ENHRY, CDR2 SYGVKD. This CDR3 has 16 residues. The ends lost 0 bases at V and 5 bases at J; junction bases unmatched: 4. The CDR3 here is CAISESTSGGAHEQYF. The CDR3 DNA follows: TGTGCCATCAGTGAGTCCACTAGCGGGGGGGCCCACGAGCAGTACTTC.

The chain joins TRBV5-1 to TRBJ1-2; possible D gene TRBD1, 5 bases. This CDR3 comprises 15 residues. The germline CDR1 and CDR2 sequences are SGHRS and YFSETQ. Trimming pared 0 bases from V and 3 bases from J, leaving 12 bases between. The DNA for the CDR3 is TGCGCCAGCAGCTTGGGGGACTTAGGGGACTATGGCTACACCTTC. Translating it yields CASSLGDLGDYGYTF.